The present TCR beta chain was sequenced within a study of blood T cell repertoires in COVID-19. Looking at the study overall: From the United States, Italy and Spain came samples of acute and convalescent COVID-19. In each case, the material was cDNA or gDNA derived from T cells, B-cell-depleted T cells, or PBMCs.

The length of the CDR3 is 15 residues. CDR1 is SNHLY and CDR2 is FYNNEI in the germline V gene. V was clipped by 7 bases and J by 1 base, with 16 bases between them. Authors' analysis steps: Reference gene primer amplification gave estimated nucleated cell counts. Sequencing used immunoSEQ multiplex PCR; TCRdb keeps in-frame clones, though not all of them. V and J calls and clone size follow that table, whereas D and trimming were derived from the DNA. The sample has hundreds of thousands of clones; approximately 85% are singletons. This sequence was found in a human donor in a cohort sampled during active COVID-19. Sequenced input: peripheral blood. V and J are TRBV2 and TRBJ2-5, with D possibly TRBD1 on 8 matching bases. The CDR3, as DNA: TGTGCCAGCACCGGACAGGGACTACTCCAAGAGACCCAGTACTTC. As protein: CASTGQGLLQETQYF.